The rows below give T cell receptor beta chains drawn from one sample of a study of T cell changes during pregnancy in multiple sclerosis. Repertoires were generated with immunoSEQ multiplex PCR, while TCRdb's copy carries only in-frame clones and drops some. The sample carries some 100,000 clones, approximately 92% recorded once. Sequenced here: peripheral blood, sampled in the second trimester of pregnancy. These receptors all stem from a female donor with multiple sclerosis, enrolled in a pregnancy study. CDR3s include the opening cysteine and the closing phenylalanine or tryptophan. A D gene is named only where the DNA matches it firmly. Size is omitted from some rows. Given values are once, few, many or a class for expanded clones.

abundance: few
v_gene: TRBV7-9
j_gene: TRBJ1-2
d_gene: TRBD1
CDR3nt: TGTGCCAGCAGCGCGGACAGGGACTATGGCTACACCTTC
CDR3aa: CASSADRDYGYTF

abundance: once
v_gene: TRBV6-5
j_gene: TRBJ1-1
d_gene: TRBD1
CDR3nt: TGTGCCAGCAGTTACTCGACAGGGTTTGGCACTGAAGCTTTCTTT
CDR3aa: CASSYSTGFGTEAFF

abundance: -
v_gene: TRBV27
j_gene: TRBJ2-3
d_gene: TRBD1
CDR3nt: TGTGCCAGCAGCTTAGACAGGGCTTTGGGTACGCAGTATTTT
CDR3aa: CASSLDRALGTQYF

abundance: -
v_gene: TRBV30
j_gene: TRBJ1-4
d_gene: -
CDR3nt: TGTGCCTGGAGTACCCGGAAGGACACCCCTAATGAAAAACTGTTTTTT
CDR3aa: CAWSTRKDTPNEKLFF

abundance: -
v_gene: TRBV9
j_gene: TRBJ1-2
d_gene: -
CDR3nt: TGTGCCAGCAGCGTAGGAGCGCGCTATGGCTACACCTTC
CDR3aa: CASSVGARYGYTF

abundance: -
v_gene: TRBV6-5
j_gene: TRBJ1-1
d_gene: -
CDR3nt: TGTGCCAGCAGTTACGGCGGATTGAACACTGAAGCTTTCTTT
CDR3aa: CASSYGGLNTEAFF

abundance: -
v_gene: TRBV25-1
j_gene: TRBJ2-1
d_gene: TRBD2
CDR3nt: TGTGCCAGCAGTGAATTGGTGGGAGGGCCGGGGAATGAGCAGTTCTTC
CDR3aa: CASSELVGGPGNEQFF

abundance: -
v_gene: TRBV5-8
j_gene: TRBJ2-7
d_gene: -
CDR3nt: TGTGCCAGCAGCTTGATACAGACGATCTACGAGCAGTACTTC
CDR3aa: CASSLIQTIYEQYF

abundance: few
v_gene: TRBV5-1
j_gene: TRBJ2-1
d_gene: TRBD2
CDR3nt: TGCGCCAGCAGCACCCGACTAGCGGGAGGCTATGAGCAGTTCTTC
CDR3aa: CASSTRLAGGYEQFF

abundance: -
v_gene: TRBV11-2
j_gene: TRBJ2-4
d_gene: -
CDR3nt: TGTGCCAGCAGCCAACAGGGTTCCAAAAACATTCAGTACTTC
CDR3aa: CASSQQGSKNIQYF

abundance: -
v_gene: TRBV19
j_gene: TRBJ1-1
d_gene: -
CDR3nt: TGTGCCAGTAGTATTGGTACAGGGAGACGTACTGAAGCTTTCTTT
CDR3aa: CASSIGTGRRTEAFF

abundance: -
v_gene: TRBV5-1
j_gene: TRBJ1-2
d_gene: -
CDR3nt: TGCGCCAGCAGCTTGGGGCCCGGTTATCGTGGGGAGGGCTACACCTTC
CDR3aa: CASSLGPGYRGEGYTF

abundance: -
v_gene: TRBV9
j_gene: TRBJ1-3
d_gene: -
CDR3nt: TGTGCCAGCAGCGTAAACCCACAGGGTTCTTCTGGAAACACCATATATTTT
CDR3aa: CASSVNPQGSSGNTIYF

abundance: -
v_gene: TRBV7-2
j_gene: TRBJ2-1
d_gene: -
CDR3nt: TGTGCCAGCAGCTTAGGGCCCGGTGGTCGGGATGAGCAGTTCTTC
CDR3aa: CASSLGPGGRDEQFF

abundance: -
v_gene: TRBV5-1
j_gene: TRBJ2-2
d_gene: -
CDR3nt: TGCGCCAGCAGCTTCGCGGGGAGCACCGGGGAGCTGTTTTTT
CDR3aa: CASSFAGSTGELFF

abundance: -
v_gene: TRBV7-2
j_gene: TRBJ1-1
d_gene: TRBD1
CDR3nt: TGTGCCAGCAGCCCAGGGGACAGGGCCGAGGTGCCTGAAGCTTTCTTT
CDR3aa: CASSPGDRAEVPEAFF

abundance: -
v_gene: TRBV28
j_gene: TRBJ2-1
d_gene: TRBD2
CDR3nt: TGTGCCAGCACCCTGACTAGCGGGAGAACTTTCTACAATGAGCAGTTCTTC
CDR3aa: CASTLTSGRTFYNEQFF

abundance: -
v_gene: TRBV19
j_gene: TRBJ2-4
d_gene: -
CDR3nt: TGTGCCAGTAGTATAGACTGGACTCGGAAAAACATTCAGTACTTC
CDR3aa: CASSIDWTRKNIQYF

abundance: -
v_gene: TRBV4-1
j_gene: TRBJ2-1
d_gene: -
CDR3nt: TGCGCCAGCAGCCAAGATCGGACTACTGAGCAGTTCTTC
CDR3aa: CASSQDRTTEQFF

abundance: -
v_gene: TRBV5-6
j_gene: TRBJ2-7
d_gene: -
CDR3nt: TGTGCCAGCAGCTTGGAACCAGGCGTAACCTACGAGCAGTACTTC
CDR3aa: CASSLEPGVTYEQYF